The clone carrying this TCR beta chain occurred a few times. Its specificity is unknown. The CDR3 spans 15 residues. The ends were cut back, 6 bases at V and 0 bases at J, with 11 bases in the middle. CDR1 is SGHTA and CDR2 is FQGNSA in the germline V gene. Autoimmune disease history or systemic immunosuppression led to patients being barred. The data were taken from a study of OX40 agonist ivuxolimab in advanced cancers. For the study at large: While on treatment, patients had intravenous ivuxolimab at 0.01 to 10 mg/kg every 2 weeks. Cohort: 80% to 90% men, mean age 60, aged about 20 to 90.

Only in-frame clones appear in the TCRdb table, and some are missing; sequencing was by immunoSEQ multiplex PCR. Found here are roughly 72,000 clones, approximately 84% of them singletons; the top ten hold more than 4%. Study-level points and caveats: CD4+ and CD8+ T cells in blood underwent clonal expansion by week 6 at 0.1 to 3.0 mg/kg.

The sequences come from CD4+ or CD8+ T cells sorted from blood, collected in a trial of the OX40 agonist ivuxolimab. The sequence came from an adult with an advanced solid tumor such as melanoma, head and neck, liver or kidney cancer. The chain carries TRBV7-2 and TRBJ1-4; D gene uncertain. This chain's CDR3 is CASRAQSATNEKLFF. CDR3 in DNA: TGTGCCAGCAGAGCCCAGAGTGCAACTAATGAAAAACTGTTTTTT.